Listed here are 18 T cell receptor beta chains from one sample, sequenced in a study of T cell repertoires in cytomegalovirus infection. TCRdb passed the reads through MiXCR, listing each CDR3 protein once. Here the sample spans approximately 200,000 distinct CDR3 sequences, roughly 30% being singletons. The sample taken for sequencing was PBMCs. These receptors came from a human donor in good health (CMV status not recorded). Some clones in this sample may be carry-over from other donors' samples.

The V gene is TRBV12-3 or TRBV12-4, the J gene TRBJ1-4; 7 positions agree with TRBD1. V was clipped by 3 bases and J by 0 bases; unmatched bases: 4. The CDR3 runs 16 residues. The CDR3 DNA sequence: TGTGCCAGCAGTTTTGACAGGGAGGCAACTAATGAAAAACTGTTTTTT. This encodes CASSFDREATNEKLFF.

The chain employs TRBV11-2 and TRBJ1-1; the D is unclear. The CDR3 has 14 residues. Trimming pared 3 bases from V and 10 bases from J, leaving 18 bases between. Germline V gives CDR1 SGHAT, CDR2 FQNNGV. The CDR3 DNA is TGTGCCAGCAGCTTTGCGGGAGGGAGTTGGGTAGCTTTCTTT. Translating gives CASSFAGGSWVAFF.

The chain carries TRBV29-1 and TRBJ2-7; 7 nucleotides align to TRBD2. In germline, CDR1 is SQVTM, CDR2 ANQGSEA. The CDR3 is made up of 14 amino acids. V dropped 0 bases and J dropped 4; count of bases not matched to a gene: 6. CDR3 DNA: TGCAGCGTTGAAGAAGCAGGGAGGGAGTACGAGCAGTACTTC. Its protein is CSVEEAGREYEQYF.

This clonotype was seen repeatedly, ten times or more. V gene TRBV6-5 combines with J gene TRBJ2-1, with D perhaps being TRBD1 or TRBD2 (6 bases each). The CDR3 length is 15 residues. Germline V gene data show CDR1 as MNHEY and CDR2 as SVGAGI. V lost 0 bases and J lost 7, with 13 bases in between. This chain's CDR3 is CASSYSGGGGNEQFF. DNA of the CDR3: TGTGCCAGCAGTTACTCGGGGGGCGGTGGAAATGAGCAGTTCTTC.

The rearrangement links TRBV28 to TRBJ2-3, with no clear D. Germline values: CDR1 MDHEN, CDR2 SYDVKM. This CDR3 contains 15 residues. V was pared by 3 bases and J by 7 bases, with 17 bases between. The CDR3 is CASSLGLGYGNTQYF. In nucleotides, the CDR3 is TGTGCCAGCAGTTTGGGATTGGGTTATGGAAATACGCAGTATTTT.

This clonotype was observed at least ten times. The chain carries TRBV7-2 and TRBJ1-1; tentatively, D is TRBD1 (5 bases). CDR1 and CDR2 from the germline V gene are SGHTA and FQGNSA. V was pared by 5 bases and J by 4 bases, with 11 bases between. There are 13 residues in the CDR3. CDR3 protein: CASSLETATEAFF. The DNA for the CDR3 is TGTGCCAGCAGCCTTGAGACAGCCACTGAAGCTTTCTTT.

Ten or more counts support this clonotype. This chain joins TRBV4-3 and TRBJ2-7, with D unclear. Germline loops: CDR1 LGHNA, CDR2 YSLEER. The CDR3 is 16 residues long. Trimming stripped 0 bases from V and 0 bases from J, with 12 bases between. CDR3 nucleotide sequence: TGCGCCAGCAGCCAAGATCGCGGAGACAACTCCTACGAGCAGTACTTC. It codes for CASSQDRGDNSYEQYF.

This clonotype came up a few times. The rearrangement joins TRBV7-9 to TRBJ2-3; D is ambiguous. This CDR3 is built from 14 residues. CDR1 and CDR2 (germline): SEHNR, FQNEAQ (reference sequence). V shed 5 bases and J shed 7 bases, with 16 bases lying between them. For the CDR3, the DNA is TGTGCCAGCAGCCCAGCCTGGGAAACGCATACGCAGTATTTT. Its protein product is CASSPAWETHTQYF. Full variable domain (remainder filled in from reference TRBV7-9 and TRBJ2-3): DTGVSQNPRHKITKRGQNVTFRCDPISEHNRLYWYRQTLGQGPEFLTYFQNEAQLEKSRLLSDRFSAERPKGSFSTLEIQRTEQGDSAMYLCASSPAWETHTQYFGPGTRLTVL.

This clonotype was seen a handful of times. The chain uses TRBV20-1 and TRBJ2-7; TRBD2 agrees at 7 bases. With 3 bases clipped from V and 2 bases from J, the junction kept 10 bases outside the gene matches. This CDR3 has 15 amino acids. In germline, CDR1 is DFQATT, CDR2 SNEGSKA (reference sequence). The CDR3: CSASTTQGRAYEQYF. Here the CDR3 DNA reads TGCAGTGCTAGCACCACCCAAGGGAGGGCCTACGAGCAGTACTTC.

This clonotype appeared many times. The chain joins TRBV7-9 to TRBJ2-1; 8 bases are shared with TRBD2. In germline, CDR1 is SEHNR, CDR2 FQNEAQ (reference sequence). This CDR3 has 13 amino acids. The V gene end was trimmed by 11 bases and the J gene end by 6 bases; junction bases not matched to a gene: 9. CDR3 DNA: TGTGCCTCTAGTAGCGGGACCCGCAATGAGCAGTTCTTC. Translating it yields CASSSGTRNEQFF.

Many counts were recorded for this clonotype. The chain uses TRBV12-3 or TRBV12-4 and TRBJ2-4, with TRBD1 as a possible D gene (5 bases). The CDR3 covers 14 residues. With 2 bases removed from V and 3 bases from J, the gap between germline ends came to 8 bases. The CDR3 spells CASSLWGSKNIQYF. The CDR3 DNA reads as TGTGCCAGCAGTTTATGGGGCAGCAAAAACATTCAGTACTTC.

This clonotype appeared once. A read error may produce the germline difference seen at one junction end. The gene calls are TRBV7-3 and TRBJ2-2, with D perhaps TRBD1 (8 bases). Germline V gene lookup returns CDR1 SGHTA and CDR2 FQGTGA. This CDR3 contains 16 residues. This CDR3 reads CASSPNRGGDTGELVF. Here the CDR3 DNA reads TGTGCCAGCAGCCCCAACAGGGGGGGGGACACCGGGGAGCTGGTTTTT. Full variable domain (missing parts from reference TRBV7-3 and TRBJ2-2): GAGVSQTPSNKVTEKGKYVELRCDPISGHTALYWYRQSLGQGPEFLIYFQGTGAADDSGLPNDRFFAVRPEGSVSTLKIQRTERGDSAVYLCASSPNRGGDTGELVFGEGSRLTVL.

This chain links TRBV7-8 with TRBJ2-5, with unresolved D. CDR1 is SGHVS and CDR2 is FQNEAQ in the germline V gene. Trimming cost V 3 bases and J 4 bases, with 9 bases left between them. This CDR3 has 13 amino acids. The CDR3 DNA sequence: TGTGCCAGCAGCTTTAACGAAGGAGAGACCCAGTACTTC. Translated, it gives CASSFNEGETQYF. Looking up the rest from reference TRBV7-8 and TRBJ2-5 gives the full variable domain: GAGVSQSPRYKVAKRGQDVALRCDPISGHVSLFWYQQALGQGPEFLTYFQNEAQLDKSGLPSDRFFAERPEGSVSTLKIQRTQQEDSAVYLCASSFNEGETQYFGPGTRLLVL.

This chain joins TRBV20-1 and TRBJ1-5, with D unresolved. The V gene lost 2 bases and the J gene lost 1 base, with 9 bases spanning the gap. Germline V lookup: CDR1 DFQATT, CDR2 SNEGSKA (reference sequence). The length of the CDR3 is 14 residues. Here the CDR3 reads CSARSLLSNQPQHF. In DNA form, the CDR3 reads TGCAGTGCTAGATCCCTTTTGAGCAATCAGCCCCAGCATTTT.

Written as DNA, the CDR3 is TGTGCCAGCAGCGTAGGGTCCTTTTGGGATGAGCAGTTCTTC. Translated: CASSVGSFWDEQFF. The rearrangement links TRBV9 to TRBJ2-1; D remains unclear. This CDR3 region has 14 residues. The V gene lost 0 bases and the J gene lost 8 bases, with 12 bases spanning the gap. Germline loops: CDR1 SGDLS, CDR2 YYNGEE.

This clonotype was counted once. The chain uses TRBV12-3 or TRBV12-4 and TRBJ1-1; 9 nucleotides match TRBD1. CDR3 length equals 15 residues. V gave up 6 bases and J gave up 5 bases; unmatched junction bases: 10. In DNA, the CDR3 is TGTGCCAGCAGCAGAACAGGGGGCGCAGGGACTGAAGCTTTCTTT. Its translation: CASSRTGGAGTEAFF.

In DNA, the CDR3 is TGTGCCAGCAGCTTGGGACTGAGAGAGAACACTGAAGCTTTCTTT. This codes for CASSLGLRENTEAFF. The chain recombines TRBV5-6 with TRBJ1-1; D unresolved. Germline V CDR1 and CDR2: SGHDT, YYEEEE. V was clipped by 0 bases and J by 1 base, with 10 bases between them. The CDR3 extends over 15 amino acids.

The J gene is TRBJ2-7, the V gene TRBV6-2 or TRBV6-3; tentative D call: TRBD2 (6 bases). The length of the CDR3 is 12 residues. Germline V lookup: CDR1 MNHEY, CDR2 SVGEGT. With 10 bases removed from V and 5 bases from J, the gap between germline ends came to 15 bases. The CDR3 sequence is CATRDGGDEQYF. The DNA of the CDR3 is TGTGCCACCCGGGACGGCGGGGACGAGCAGTACTTC.